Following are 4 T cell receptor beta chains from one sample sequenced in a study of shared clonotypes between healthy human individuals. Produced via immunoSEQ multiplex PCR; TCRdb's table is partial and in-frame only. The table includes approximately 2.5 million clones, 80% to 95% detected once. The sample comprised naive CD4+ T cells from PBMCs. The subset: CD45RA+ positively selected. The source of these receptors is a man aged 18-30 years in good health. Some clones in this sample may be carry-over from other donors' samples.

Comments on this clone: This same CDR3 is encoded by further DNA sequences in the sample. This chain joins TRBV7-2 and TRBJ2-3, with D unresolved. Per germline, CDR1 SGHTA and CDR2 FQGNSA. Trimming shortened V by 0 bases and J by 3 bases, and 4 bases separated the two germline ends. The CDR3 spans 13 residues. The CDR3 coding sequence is TGTGCCAGCAGCTTAGCGCTAACAGATACGCAGTATTTT. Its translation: CASSLALTDTQYF. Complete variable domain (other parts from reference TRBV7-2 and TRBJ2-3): GAGVSQSPSNKVTEKGKDVELRCDPISGHTALYWYRQSLGQGLEFLIYFQGNSAPDKSGLPSDRFSAERTGGSVSTLTIQRTQQEDSAVYLCASSLALTDTQYFGPGTRLTVL.

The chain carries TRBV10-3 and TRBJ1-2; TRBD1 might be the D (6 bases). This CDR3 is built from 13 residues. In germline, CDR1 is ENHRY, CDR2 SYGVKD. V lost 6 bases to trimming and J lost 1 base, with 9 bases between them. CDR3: CAISSDSNYGYTF. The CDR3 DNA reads TGTGCCATCAGCTCGGACAGTAACTATGGCTACACCTTC.

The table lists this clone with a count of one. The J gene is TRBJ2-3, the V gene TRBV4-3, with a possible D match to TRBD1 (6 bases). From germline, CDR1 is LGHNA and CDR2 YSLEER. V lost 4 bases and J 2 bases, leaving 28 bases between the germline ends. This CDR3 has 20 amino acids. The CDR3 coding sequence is TGCGCCAGCAGCCCTCTCCCCGGTGAACAGGGAAGAGGGTTCACAGATACGCAGTATTTT. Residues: CASSPLPGEQGRGFTDTQYF.

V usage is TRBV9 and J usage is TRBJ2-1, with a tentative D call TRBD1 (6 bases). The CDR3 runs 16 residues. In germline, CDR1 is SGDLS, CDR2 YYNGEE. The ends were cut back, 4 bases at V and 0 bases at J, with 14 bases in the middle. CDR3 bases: TGTGCCAGCAGCTTCAATACAGGGAGCTCCTACAATGAGCAGTTCTTC. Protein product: CASSFNTGSSYNEQFF.